This paragraph covers one TCR beta chain sequence. Its antigen remains unknown. This sample was taken from a study of cytomegalovirus exposure and HLA in healthy donors. The CDR3 length is 15 residues. Germline V CDR1 and CDR2: KGHSH, LQKENI. V lost 4 bases, J lost 11 bases, and 21 bases lay in between. Study results and limitations: Most TCR beta V segments were productive about 90% or about 30% of the time in an earlier analysis.

Primers included in the PCR were 60 Vbeta and 13 Jbeta primers. Authors' processing steps: An analysis that came later counted some 80 million unique TCR beta chains, around 10 million shared. Sequenced by immunoSEQ multiplex PCR; TCRdb stores in-frame clones only, minus some. V, J and clone size were drawn from that table, and D and trimming were deduced from the DNA. This sample yields about 150,000 clones, of which 76% are seen a single time; around 2% belongs to the top ten. The chain joins TRBV18 to TRBJ2-1; D not certain. The origin of this receptor is a female donor in good health and CMV-seropositive. Sequenced input: PBMCs. The CDR3 nucleotides read TGTGCCAGCTCACTCACGGGTGGAAACACAATGAAGCAGTTCTTC. Encoded protein: CASSLTGGNTMKQFF.